This T cell receptor beta chain emerged from a study of shared T cell receptors in the human thymus. Trimming stripped 1 base from V and 3 bases from J, with 9 bases between. The CDR3 consists of 14 residues. The germline V gene encodes CDR1 MNHEY and CDR2 SMNVEV (reference sequence). The data were produced by immunoSEQ multiplex PCR, yet TCRdb's version contains in-frame clones alone and is incomplete. The sample includes some 760,000 clones, 70% to 90% seen only once; the top ten take roughly 0.01%. The same sample was also studied in work on human thymus T cells. That source adds: Thymic TCR repertoires of unrelated people reportedly overlapped highly.

Sequenced material: thymocytes. The rearrangement joins TRBV27 to TRBJ2-5, with a possible D match to TRBD1 (5 bases). The sequence was obtained from a girl under three years old with a congenital heart defect. CDR3 protein: CASSLWGGEETQYF. As DNA, the CDR3 is TGTGCCAGCAGTTTATGGGGCGGTGAAGAGACCCAGTACTTC.